This T cell receptor (beta chain) was documented in a study of monozygotic twins with inflammatory bowel disease. In regard to this clonotype: No antigen is known for it.

The CDR3 covers 13 residues. Per the germline V gene, CDR1 is SGHRS and CDR2 is YFSETQ. Findings and caveats of the study: No single strong signal or clonotype associated with IBD was supported. Among IBD patients, TCRbeta diversity (inverse Simpson) was lower than in healthy co-twins.

Every donor provided one blood sample measuring less than 3 ml. Amplification of TCRalpha and TCRbeta cDNA involved two nested PCRs that ran for 16 and 9 cycles. TCRdb re-called the 5' RACE reads; every CDR3 protein appears as one record, without DNA. The repertoire table contains over 110,000 distinct CDR3 sequences. The chain is built from TRBV5-1 and TRBJ2-7. Sequencing used blood. This receptor was identified in a human donor with ulcerative colitis or Crohn's disease, or a healthy co-twin of an affected twin (not recorded which). The CDR3 loop reads CASSLAGFNEQYF.